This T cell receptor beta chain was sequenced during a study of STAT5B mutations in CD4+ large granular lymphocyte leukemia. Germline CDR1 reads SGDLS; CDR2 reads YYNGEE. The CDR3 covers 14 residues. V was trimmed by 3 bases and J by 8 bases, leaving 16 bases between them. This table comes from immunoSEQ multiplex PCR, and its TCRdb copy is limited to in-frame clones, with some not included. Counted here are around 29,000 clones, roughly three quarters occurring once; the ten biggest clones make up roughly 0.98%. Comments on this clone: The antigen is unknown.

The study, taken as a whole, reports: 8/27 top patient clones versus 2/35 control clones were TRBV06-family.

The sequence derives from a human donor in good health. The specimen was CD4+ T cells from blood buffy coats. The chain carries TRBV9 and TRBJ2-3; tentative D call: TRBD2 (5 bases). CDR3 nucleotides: TGTGCCAGCAGCGCTCTAGCCGCCATGGGTACGCAGTATTTT. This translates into CASSALAAMGTQYF.